This entry lists 28 T cell receptor beta chains sequenced from one sample in a study of T cells in Graves' hyperthyroidism and ophthalmopathy. Amplified TCR beta CDR3 regions derived from RNA transcripts. RT-PCR in the first round (using the HTBI primer set) targeted the TCR CDR3. A single record per CDR3 protein comes from TCRdb applying MiXCR to the multiplex PCR reads. Among around 700,000 distinct CDR3 sequences listed, approximately 18% were seen once. The sequenced sample was blood. All receptors derive from a woman aged 45-60 years with Graves' hyperthyroidism that later progressed to Graves' ophthalmopathy.

This clonotype was seen ten or more times. The rearrangement uses TRBV7-2 and TRBJ2-1; no clear D. Germline values: CDR1 SGHTA, CDR2 FQGNSA. V was cut by 1 base and J by 8 bases, with 12 bases left in between. This CDR3 has 14 residues. The CDR3 sequence: CASSLGSKVHEQFF. Written as DNA, the CDR3 is TGTGCCAGCAGCTTAGGCAGCAAGGTGCATGAGCAGTTCTTC.

Only a few counts were recorded for this clonotype. V usage is TRBV20-1 and J usage is TRBJ1-5, with D perhaps matching TRBD1 (5 bases). The V end lost 4 bases, the J end lost 6 bases, and 13 bases lay between the germline ends. The V gene's germline CDR1 is DFQATT and CDR2 SNEGSKA (reference sequence). This CDR3 contains 13 residues. The CDR3 protein is CSATPVRGQPQHF. In DNA, the CDR3 is TGCAGTGCTACTCCCGTTAGGGGTCAGCCCCAGCATTTT.

This CDR3 is CSAHLRGRGQPQHF. CDR3 nucleotides: TGCAGTGCACACTTGAGGGGAAGGGGTCAGCCCCAGCATTTT. This chain connects TRBV20-1 to TRBJ1-5; D possibly corresponds to TRBD1 (5 bases). The CDR3 sequence is 14 residues long. V was shortened by 6 bases and J by 6 bases, with 18 bases between the two germline ends. The V gene's germline CDR1 is DFQATT and CDR2 SNEGSKA (reference sequence).

In its sample, this clonotype was seen a few times. The chain couples TRBV7-8 to TRBJ1-2; TRBD1 might be the D (5 bases). The CDR3 has 13 amino acids. V lost 3 bases and J 7 bases, leaving 12 bases between the germline ends. Germline V gives CDR1 SGHVS, CDR2 FQNEAQ. The CDR3, as DNA: TGTGCCAGCAGCTTTTCGCAGGGAGGTGGCTACACCTTC. The encoded protein is CASSFSQGGGYTF.

This clonotype was found many times. This sequence joins TRBV10-3 and TRBJ2-3; TRBD2 matches 8 bases. Germline V gene data show CDR1 as ENHRY and CDR2 as SYGVKD. The CDR3 totals 15 residues. Trimming took 8 bases from V and 7 from J; bases not matched to a gene: 14. CDR3 nucleotides: TGTGCCATCTCCATCAGCGGGGGCCAACCAAATACGCAGTATTTT. Translating it yields CAISISGGQPNTQYF.

This chain joins TRBV20-1 and TRBJ2-1; D remains unclear. Per germline, CDR1 DFQATT and CDR2 SNEGSKA (reference sequence). V was clipped by 5 bases and J by 3 bases, with 11 bases between them. The CDR3 runs to 13 residues. The CDR3 loop is CSAHRAGYNEQFF. CDR3 in DNA: TGCAGTGCTCATCGCGCAGGCTACAATGAGCAGTTCTTC.

This clonotype came up many times. The chain is built from TRBV2 and TRBJ1-1; D is unclear. The CDR3 totals 12 residues. V was shortened by 11 bases and J by 7 bases, with 17 bases between the two germline ends. Germline V lookup: CDR1 SNHLY, CDR2 FYNNEI. The CDR3 spells CASKGDAHEAFF. As DNA, the CDR3 is TGTGCCTCCAAGGGCGACGCCCATGAAGCTTTCTTT.

This clonotype was seen ten or more times. The V gene is TRBV5-1, the J gene TRBJ2-7, with D maybe TRBD1 (5 bases). This CDR3 is 14 amino acids long. CDR1 is SGHRS, CDR2 YFSETQ, per germline. V lost 1 base and J 2 bases, leaving 10 bases between the germline ends. Here the CDR3 DNA reads TGCGCCAGCAGCTTGAAGGGGCCAGCCTACGAGCAGTACTTC. Translation: CASSLKGPAYEQYF.

This clonotype was found many times. The chain couples TRBV12-3 or TRBV12-4 to TRBJ1-1, with D tentatively TRBD1 (6 bases). Trimming removed 5 bases at V and 4 bases at J, with 11 bases between. CDR3 size: 13 residues. CDR3 DNA sequence: TGTGCCAGCAGTAATCAGGGGAGCACTGAAGCTTTCTTT. Encoded protein: CASSNQGSTEAFF.

The CDR3 DNA sequence: TGTGCCAGTAGTCCTGCATGGGGCAACTATGGCTACACCTTC. It specifies CASSPAWGNYGYTF. The chain is built from TRBV19 and TRBJ1-2, with TRBD1 as a possible D gene (5 bases). Germline V gene sequence: CDR1 LNHDA, CDR2 SQIVND (reference sequence). This CDR3 is built from 14 residues. With 5 bases removed from V and 2 bases from J, the gap between germline ends came to 12 bases.

This clonotype was picked up many times. The gene calls are TRBV30 and TRBJ1-4; 8 bases line up with TRBD1. Trimming took 4 bases from V and 2 from J; bases not matched to a gene: 6. Germline V CDR1 and CDR2: GTSNPN, SVGIG (reference sequence). The CDR3 covers 15 residues. The CDR3 bases are TGTGCCTGGATGGACAGGGAGGGGACTAATGAAAAACTGTTTTTT. Protein sequence: CAWMDREGTNEKLFF.

This clonotype has more than one count but fewer than ten. The chain combines TRBV19 with TRBJ2-3, with 9 bases fitting TRBD1. The junction had 4 bases not matched to a gene; V was cut back by 5 bases and J by 1 base. CDR3 length: 15 amino acids. Germline lookup yields CDR1 LNHDA and CDR2 SQIVND (reference sequence). The chain's CDR3 is CASSPGQGRTDTQYF. The CDR3, as DNA: TGTGCCAGTAGTCCGGGACAGGGACGCACAGATACGCAGTATTTT.

This clonotype occurred a few times. The gene calls are TRBV10-1 and TRBJ2-1; D ambiguous. This CDR3 is 14 amino acids long. V lost 4 bases, J lost 9 bases, and 16 bases lay in between. Germline CDR1 is WNHNN and CDR2 is SYGVQD (reference sequence). The CDR3 DNA sequence: TGCGCCAGCAGTGTCGGGCCAGTAGGCGGTGAGCAGTTCTTC. This codes for CASSVGPVGGEQFF.

A remark on this clonotype: This may stem from a read error, because a much larger clone lies one nucleotide away. J is TRBJ1-1 and V is TRBV6-1; D is unclear. The CDR3 length is 15 residues. V was clipped by 2 bases and J by 5 bases, with 15 bases between them. Germline CDR1 MNHNS, CDR2 SASEGT. This chain's CDR3 is CASSELGEDWTEAFF. The CDR3 DNA reads as TGTGCCAGCAGTGAACTAGGAGAGGATTGGACTGAAGCTTTCTTT.

At least ten counts were recorded for this clonotype. V usage is TRBV27 and J usage is TRBJ1-1; no reliable D call. Per the germline V gene, CDR1 is MNHEY and CDR2 is SMNVEV (reference sequence). The V and J ends lost 7 bases and 4 bases respectively, with 13 bases between them. There are 13 residues in the CDR3. The CDR3 here is CASISRRATEAFF. As DNA, the CDR3 is TGTGCCAGCATCAGTCGTCGGGCCACTGAAGCTTTCTTT.

V and J are TRBV30 and TRBJ2-5; 12 nucleotides line up with TRBD2. The length of the CDR3 is 15 residues. Germline CDR1 reads GTSNPN; CDR2 reads SVGIG (reference sequence). The trim removed 0 bases at V and 4 bases at J, leaving 3 bases unmatched. CDR3 DNA: TGTGCCTGGAGTGTAGGGACTAGCGGGTTAGAGACCCAGTACTTC. Its protein is CAWSVGTSGLETQYF.

This clonotype was counted a few times. A much larger clone sits a single nucleotide away, making a read error possible. J is TRBJ1-1 and V is TRBV2; D is possibly TRBD1 (5 bases). The V gene lost 11 bases and the J gene lost 1 base, with 20 bases spanning the gap. The CDR3 has 15 residues. The germline V gene encodes CDR1 SNHLY and CDR2 FYNNEI. CDR3 in amino acids: CARTGQGTRNTEAFF. The CDR3 nucleotides are TGTGCCCGCACCGGACAAGGGACGCGGAACACTGAAGCTTTCTTT.

Many counts were recorded for this clonotype. The chain recombines TRBV6-1 with TRBJ1-2, with a possible D match to TRBD1 (5 bases). The germline CDR1 and CDR2 sequences are MNHNS and SASEGT. The CDR3 contains 15 residues. Trimming left V 5 bases short and J 0 bases short, with 13 bases between. CDR3 sequence: CASSFQGGANYGYTF. CDR3 sequence (DNA): TGTGCCAGCAGTTTCCAGGGTGGGGCTAACTATGGCTACACCTTC.

This clonotype was detected many times. The chain is built from TRBV5-1 and TRBJ2-3; unclear D gene. CDR3 length equals 13 residues. Trimming removed 0 bases at V and 2 bases at J, with 4 bases between. Germline CDR1 is SGHRS and CDR2 is YFSETQ. The CDR3 sequence is CASSLDNTDTQYF. The CDR3 DNA reads TGCGCCAGCAGCTTGGACAACACAGATACGCAGTATTTT.

The chain carries TRBV11-2 and TRBJ1-5, with 9 positions matching TRBD1. The length of the CDR3 is 15 residues. Germline V CDR1 and CDR2: SGHAT, FQNNGV. V shed 4 bases, J shed 3 bases, and the junction held 4 bases outside the gene matches. CDR3 sequence reads: CASSWGQGDNQPQHF. The CDR3 DNA reads as TGTGCCAGCAGCTGGGGACAGGGTGACAATCAGCCCCAGCATTTT.

This clonotype was recorded a few times. The chain couples TRBV12-3 or TRBV12-4 to TRBJ1-3, with D possibly matching TRBD1 (5 bases). There are 16 residues in the CDR3. The V gene lost 2 bases and the J gene lost 0 bases, with 11 bases spanning the gap. This chain's CDR3 is CASSLYDSYSGNTIYF. The CDR3 region has the DNA TGTGCCAGCAGTTTATACGACAGCTACTCTGGAAACACCATATATTTT.

There are a few counts of this clonotype. J is TRBJ1-4 and V is TRBV6-1; D might be TRBD1 (6 bases). With 4 bases removed from V and 1 base from J, the gap between germline ends came to 10 bases. The germline gives CDR1 MNHNS, CDR2 SASEGT. CDR3 length: 15 amino acids. DNA of the CDR3: TGTGCCAGCAGTGCAACGGACAGAACTAATGAAAAACTGTTTTTT. Its protein is CASSATDRTNEKLFF.

This clonotype has ten or more counts. The rearrangement links TRBV11-1 to TRBJ2-5, with D tentatively TRBD2 (6 bases). The V end was cut by 5 bases, the J end by 5 bases, with 21 bases between. Germline CDR1 SGHAT, CDR2 FQDESV (reference sequence). The CDR3 runs to 16 residues. The DNA for the CDR3 is TGTGCCAGCAGCGGGGGGAACGAACACTGGGGGGAGACCCAGTACTTC. It encodes CASSGGNEHWGETQYF.

The table lists this clonotype with a few counts. The gene calls are TRBV7-2 and TRBJ2-3; tentative D call: TRBD1 (5 bases). The CDR3 covers 15 residues. Trimming removed 4 bases at V and 1 base at J, with 12 bases between. Germline loops: CDR1 SGHTA, CDR2 FQGNSA. The CDR3 DNA sequence: TGTGCCAGCAGCTGGGGCGGAGAACGCACAGATACGCAGTATTTT. Protein: CASSWGGERTDTQYF.

This clonotype turned up a few times. The J gene is TRBJ1-2, the V gene TRBV3-1; 7 bases map to TRBD1. V lost 3 bases, J lost 4 bases, and 8 bases stayed unmatched. CDR3 size: 15 residues. Germline CDR1 reads LGHDT; CDR2 reads YNNKEL (reference sequence). CDR3 nucleotide sequence: TGTGCCAGCAGCCAGACCCGGGACAGTTCCTATGGCTACACCTTC. Amino acids: CASSQTRDSSYGYTF.

Details on this clonotype: A read error may explain this, as a much larger clone is one base away. This chain links TRBV5-1 with TRBJ1-3, with D possibly matching TRBD1 (6 bases). Trimming took 0 bases from V and 4 from J, leaving 11 bases between them. This CDR3 comprises 15 residues. Per the germline V gene, CDR1 is SGHRS and CDR2 is YFSETQ. CDR3 protein: CASSLARGNGNTIYF. CDR3 coding DNA: TGCGCCAGCAGCTTGGCCAGGGGAAACGGAAACACCATATATTTT.

Ten or more counts support this clonotype. The gene calls are TRBV3-1 and TRBJ2-5; D might be TRBD1 or TRBD2, each matching 5 bases. The CDR3 is made up of 14 amino acids. Germline lookup yields CDR1 LGHDT and CDR2 YNNKEL (reference sequence). V was cut by 2 bases and J by 4 bases, with 11 bases left in between. Written as DNA, the CDR3 is TGTGCCAGCAGCCAAATCCGGGGCGGAGAGACCCAGTACTTC. This translates into CASSQIRGGETQYF.

The chain is built from TRBV6-1 and TRBJ2-2, with 7 bases aligning to TRBD1. This CDR3 region has 15 residues. V trimming: 7 bases; J trimming: 3 bases; junction bases outside the gene matches: 8. Germline CDR1 is MNHNS and CDR2 is SASEGT. The DNA of the CDR3 is TGTGCCAGCACCCAGACAGGGATATACACCGGGGAGCTGTTTTTT. It translates to CASTQTGIYTGELFF.